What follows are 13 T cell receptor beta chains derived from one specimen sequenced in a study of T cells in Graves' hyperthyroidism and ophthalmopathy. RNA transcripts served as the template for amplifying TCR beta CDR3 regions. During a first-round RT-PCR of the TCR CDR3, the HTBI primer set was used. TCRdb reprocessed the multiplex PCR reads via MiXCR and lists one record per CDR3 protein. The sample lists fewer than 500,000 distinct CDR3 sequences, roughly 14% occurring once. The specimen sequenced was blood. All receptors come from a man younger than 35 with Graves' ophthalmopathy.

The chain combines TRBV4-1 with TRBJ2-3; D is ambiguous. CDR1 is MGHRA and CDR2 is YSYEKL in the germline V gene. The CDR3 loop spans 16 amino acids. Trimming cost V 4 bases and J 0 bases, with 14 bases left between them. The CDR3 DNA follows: TGCGCCAGCAGCCTCAGATTCCCTACTAGCACAGATACGCAGTATTTT. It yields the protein CASSLRFPTSTDTQYF.

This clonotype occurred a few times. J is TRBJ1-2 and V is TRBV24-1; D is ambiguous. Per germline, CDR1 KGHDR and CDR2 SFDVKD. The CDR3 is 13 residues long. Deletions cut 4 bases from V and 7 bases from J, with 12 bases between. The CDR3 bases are TGTGCCACCAGTGACAGGAAAGAATCTGGCTACACCTTC. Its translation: CATSDRKESGYTF.

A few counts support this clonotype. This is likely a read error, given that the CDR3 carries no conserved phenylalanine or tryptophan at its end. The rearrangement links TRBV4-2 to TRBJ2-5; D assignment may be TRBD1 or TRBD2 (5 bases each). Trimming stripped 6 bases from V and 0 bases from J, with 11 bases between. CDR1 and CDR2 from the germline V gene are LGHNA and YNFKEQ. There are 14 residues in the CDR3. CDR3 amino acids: CASSSGTHQETQYS. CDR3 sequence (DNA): TGTGCCAGCAGTTCCGGGACCCACCAAGAGACCCAGTACTCC.

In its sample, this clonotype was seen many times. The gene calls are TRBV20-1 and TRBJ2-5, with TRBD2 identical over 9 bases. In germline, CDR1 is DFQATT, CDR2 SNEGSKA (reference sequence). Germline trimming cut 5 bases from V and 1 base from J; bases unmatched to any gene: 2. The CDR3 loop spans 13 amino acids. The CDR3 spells CSAVRGGQETQYF. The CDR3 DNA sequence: TGCAGTGCTGTGCGGGGGGGCCAAGAGACCCAGTACTTC.

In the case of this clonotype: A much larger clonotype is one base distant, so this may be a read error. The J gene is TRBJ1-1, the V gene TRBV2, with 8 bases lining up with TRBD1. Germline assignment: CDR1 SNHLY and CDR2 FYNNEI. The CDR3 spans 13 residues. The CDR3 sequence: CVSRDRWNTEAFF. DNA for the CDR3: TGTGTCAGCAGGGACAGGTGGAACACTGAAGCTTTCTTT.

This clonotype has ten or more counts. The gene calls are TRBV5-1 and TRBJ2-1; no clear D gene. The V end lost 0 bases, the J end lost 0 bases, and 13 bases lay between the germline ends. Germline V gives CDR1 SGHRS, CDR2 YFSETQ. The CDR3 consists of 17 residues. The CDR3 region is CASSLDGVISSYNEQFF. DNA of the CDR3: TGCGCCAGCAGCTTGGATGGGGTGATTAGCTCCTACAATGAGCAGTTCTTC. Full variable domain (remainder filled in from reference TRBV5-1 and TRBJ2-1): KAGVTQTPRYLIKTRGQQVTLSCSPISGHRSVSWYQQTPGQGLQFLFEYFSETQRNKGNFPGRFSGRQFSNSRSEMNVSTLELGDSALYLCASSLDGVISSYNEQFFGPGTRLTVL.

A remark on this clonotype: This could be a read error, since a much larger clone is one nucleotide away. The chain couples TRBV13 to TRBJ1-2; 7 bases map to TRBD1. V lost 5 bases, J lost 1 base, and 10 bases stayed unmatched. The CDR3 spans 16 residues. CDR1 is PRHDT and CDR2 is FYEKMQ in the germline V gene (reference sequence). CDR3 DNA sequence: TGTGCCAGCAGCATTGGACAGGCCGGGGATAACTATGGCTACACCTTC. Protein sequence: CASSIGQAGDNYGYTF.

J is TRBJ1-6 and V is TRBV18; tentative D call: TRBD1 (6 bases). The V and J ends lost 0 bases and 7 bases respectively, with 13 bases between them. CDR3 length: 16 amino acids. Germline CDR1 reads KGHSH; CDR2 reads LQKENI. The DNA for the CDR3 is TGTGCCAGCTCACCACCGGGAGGGGGAACAAATTCACCCCTCCACTTT. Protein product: CASSPPGGGTNSPLHF. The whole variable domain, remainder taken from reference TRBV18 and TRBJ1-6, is NAGVMQNPRHLVRRRGQEARLRCSPMKGHSHVYWYRQLPEEGLKFMVYLQKENIIDESGMPKERFSAEFPKEGPSILRIQQVVRGDSAAYFCASSPPGGGTNSPLHFGNGTRLTVT.

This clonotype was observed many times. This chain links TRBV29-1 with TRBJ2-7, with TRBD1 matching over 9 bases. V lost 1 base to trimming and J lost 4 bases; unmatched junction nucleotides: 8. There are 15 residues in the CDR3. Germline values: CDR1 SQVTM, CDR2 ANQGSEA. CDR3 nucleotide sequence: TGCAGCGTTGAAGGGGCCGGGACAGGGTGGTACGAGCAGTACTTC. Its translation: CSVEGAGTGWYEQYF.

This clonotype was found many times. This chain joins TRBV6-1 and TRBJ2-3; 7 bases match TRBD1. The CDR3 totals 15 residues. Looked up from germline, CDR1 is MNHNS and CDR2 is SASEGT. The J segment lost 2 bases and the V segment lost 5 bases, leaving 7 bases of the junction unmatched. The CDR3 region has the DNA TGTGCCAGCAGTTCGGGACAGACTAACACAGATACGCAGTATTTT. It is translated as CASSSGQTNTDTQYF.

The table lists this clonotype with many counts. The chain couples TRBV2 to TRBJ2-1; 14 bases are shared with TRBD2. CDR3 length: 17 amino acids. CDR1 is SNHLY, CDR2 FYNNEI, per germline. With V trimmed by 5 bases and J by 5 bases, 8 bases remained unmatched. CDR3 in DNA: TGTGCCAGCAGTTCCGGACTAGCGGGGGGCGGCCACAATGAGCAGTTCTTC. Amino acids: CASSSGLAGGGHNEQFF.

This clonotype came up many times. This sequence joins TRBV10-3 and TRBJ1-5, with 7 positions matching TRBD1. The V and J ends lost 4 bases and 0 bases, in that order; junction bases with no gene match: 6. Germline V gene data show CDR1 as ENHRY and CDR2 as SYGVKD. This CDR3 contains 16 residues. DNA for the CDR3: TGTGCCATCAGTGCGCTAGGGACAGATAGCAATCAGCCCCAGCATTTT. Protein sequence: CAISALGTDSNQPQHF.

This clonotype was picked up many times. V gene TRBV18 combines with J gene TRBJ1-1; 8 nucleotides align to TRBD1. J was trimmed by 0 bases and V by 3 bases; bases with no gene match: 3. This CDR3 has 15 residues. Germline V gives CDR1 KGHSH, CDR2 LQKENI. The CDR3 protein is CASSPGQALNTEAFF. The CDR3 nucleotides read TGTGCCAGCTCACCGGGACAGGCCTTGAACACTGAAGCTTTCTTT.